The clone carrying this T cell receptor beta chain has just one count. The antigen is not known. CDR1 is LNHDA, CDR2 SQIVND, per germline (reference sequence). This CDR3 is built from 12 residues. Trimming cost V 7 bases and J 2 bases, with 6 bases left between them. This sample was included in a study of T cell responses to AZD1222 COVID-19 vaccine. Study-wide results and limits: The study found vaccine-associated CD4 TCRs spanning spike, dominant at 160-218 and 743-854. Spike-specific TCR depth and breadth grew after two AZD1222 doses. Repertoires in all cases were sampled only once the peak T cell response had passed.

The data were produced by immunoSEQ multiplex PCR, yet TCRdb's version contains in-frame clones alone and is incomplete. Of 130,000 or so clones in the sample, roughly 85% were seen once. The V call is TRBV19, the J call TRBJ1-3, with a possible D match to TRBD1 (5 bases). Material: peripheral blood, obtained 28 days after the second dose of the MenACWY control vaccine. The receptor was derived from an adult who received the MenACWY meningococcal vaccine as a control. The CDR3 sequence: CASKGAGNTIYF. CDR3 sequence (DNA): TGTGCCAGTAAAGGGGCTGGAAACACCATATATTTT.